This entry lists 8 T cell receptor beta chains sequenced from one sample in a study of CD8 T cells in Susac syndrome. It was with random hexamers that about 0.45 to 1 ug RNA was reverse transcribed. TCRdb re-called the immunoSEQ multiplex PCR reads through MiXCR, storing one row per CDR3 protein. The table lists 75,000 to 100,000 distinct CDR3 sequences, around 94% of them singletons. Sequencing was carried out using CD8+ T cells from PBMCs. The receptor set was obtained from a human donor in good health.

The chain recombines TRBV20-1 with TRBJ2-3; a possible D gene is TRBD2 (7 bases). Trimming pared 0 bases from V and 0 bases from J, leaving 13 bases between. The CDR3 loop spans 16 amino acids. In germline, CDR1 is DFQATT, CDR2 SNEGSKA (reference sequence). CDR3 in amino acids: CSARDLGGPSTDTQYF. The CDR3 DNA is TGCAGTGCTAGAGATCTCGGGGGGCCTAGCACAGATACGCAGTATTTT.

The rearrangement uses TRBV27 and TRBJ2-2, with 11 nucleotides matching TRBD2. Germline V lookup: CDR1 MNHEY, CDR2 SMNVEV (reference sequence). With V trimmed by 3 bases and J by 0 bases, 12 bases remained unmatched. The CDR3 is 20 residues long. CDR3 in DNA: TGTGCCAGCAGTTTTGTGGTAGCGGGAGGGCCTTCAGCGAACACCGGGGAGCTGTTTTTT. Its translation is CASSFVVAGGPSANTGELFF.

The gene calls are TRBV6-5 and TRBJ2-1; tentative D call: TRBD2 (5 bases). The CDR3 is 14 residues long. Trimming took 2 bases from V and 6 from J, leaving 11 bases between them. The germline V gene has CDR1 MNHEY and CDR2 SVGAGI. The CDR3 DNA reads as TGTGCCAGCAGTTACGGGAGAGCCTTCAATGAGCAGTTCTTC. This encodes CASSYGRAFNEQFF.

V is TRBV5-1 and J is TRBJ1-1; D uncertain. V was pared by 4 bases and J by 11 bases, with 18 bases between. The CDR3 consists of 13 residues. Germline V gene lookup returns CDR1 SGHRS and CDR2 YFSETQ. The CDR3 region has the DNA TGCGCCAGCAGCCAAACCGGGCCCGTCCCGGCTTTCTTT. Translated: CASSQTGPVPAFF.

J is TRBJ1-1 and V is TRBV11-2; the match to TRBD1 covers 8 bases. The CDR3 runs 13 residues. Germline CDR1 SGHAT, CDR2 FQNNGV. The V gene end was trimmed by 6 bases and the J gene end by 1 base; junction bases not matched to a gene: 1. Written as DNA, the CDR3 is TGTGCCAGCAGGCAGGGGGCGAACACTGAAGCTTTCTTT. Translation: CASRQGANTEAFF. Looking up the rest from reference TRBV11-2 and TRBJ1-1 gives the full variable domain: EAGVAQSPRYKIIEKRQSVAFWCNPISGHATLYWYQQILGQGPKLLIQFQNNGVVDDSQLPKDRFSAERLKGVDSTLKIQPAKLEDSAVYLCASRQGANTEAFFGQGTRLTVV.

The DNA for the CDR3 is TGTGCCACCCGCTCGGGAGGCTATGGCTACACCTTC. Translating gives CATRSGGYGYTF. The J gene is TRBJ1-2, the V gene TRBV15; D is ambiguous. Trimming left V 8 bases short and J 4 bases short, with 11 bases between. This CDR3 contains 12 residues. The germline V gene encodes CDR1 LNHNV and CDR2 YYDKDF (reference sequence). Full variable domain (missing parts from reference TRBV15 and TRBJ1-2): DAMVIQNPRYQVTQFGKPVTLSCSQTLNHNVMYWYQQKSSQAPKLLFHYYDKDFNNEADTPDNFQSRRPNTSFCFLDIRSPGLGDTAMYLCATRSGGYGYTFGSGTRLTVV.

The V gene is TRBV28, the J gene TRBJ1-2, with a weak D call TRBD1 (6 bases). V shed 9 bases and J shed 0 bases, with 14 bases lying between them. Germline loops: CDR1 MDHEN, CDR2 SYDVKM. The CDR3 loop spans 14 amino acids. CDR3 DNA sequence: TGTGCCAGTATCAACGCAGGGGCTAACTATGGCTACACCTTC. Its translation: CASINAGANYGYTF.

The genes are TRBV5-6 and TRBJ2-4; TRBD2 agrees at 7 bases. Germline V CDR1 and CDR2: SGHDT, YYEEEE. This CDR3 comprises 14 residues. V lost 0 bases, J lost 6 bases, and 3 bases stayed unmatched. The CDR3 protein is CASSLGSGLNIQYF. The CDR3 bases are TGTGCCAGCAGCTTGGGTAGCGGGTTAAACATTCAGTACTTC.